These T cell receptor beta chains were read from a single sample in a study of shared clonotypes between healthy human individuals. The method was immunoSEQ multiplex PCR; TCRdb's version includes in-frame clones alone and lacks a portion of them. The profile covers 450,000 to 600,000 clones, with approximately 79% appearing a single time and around 12% taken by the ten largest. Sequenced: PBMCs. These receptor sequences come from a woman aged 40 to 50 in good health. Some clones in this sample may be carry-over from other donors' samples. Each CDR3 is given with its conserved first and last residue. A D gene is named only where the DNA matches it firmly. Clone size appears in some rows only: once, few, many, or a class for an expanded clone.

d_gene,v_gene,abundance,j_gene,CDR3nt,CDR3aa
TRBD2,TRBV28,NA,TRBJ2-5,TGTGCCAGCAGAATTGGGGGACTAGCGGGAGCCCAAGAGACCCAGTACTTC,CASRIGGLAGAQETQYF
NA,TRBV10-3,NA,TRBJ2-3,TGTGCCATCAGTGAGGACAGACCTAGCACAGATACGCAGTATTTT,CAISEDRPSTDTQYF
TRBD1,TRBV19,NA,TRBJ2-3,TGTGCCAGTAGACGAACCGGGACAGGGTGGGATACGCAGTATTTT,CASRRTGTGWDTQYF
TRBD2,TRBV28,NA,TRBJ2-7,TGTGCCAGCTCGACTAGCGGGGTCTCCTACGAGCAGTACTTC,CASSTSGVSYEQYF
NA,TRBV7-3,few,TRBJ1-1,TGTGCCAGCAGCTCTGGGACCTCGGGAACTGAAGCTTTCTTT,CASSSGTSGTEAFF
NA,TRBV28,NA,TRBJ1-6,TGTGCCAGCAGTTTGGGTACATCCTATAATTCACCCCTCCACTTT,CASSLGTSYNSPLHF
TRBD2,TRBV14,NA,TRBJ2-2,TGTGCCAGCAGCCAGGCACTAGCGCAACCGAACACCGGGGAGCTGTTTTTT,CASSQALAQPNTGELFF
NA,TRBV4-1,NA,TRBJ2-5,TGCGCCAGCAGTACAGGGCTAGCGGCCGCTAAAGAGACCCAGTACTTC,CASSTGLAAAKETQYF
TRBD2,TRBV15,NA,TRBJ2-7,TGTGCCACCAGCAGAGGTGTGAGGGTGTTAGCGGCCGGGGGGAACTACGAGCAGTACTTC,CATSRGVRVLAAGGNYEQYF
NA,TRBV18,NA,TRBJ2-5,TGTGCCAGCTCACCACCTGTAGGAGGCGTCGAGACCCAGTACTTC,CASSPPVGGVETQYF
TRBD2,TRBV4-2,NA,TRBJ2-1,TGTGCCAGCAGCCAAGGGAGTAGCGGGGGGGCAGATGAGCAGTTCTTC,CASSQGSSGGADEQFF
TRBD2,TRBV7-2,NA,TRBJ2-7,TGTGCCAGCAGCTTAGTCCTAGCGGGGCGCTACGAGCAGTACTTC,CASSLVLAGRYEQYF
TRBD1,TRBV11-2,NA,TRBJ2-7,TGTGCCAGCAGCTCTCCGGGACAGGGTTCCTACGAGCAGTACTTC,CASSSPGQGSYEQYF
TRBD2,TRBV10-3,NA,TRBJ2-7,TGTGCCATCACGGCGGGGACTAACTCCTACGAGCAGTACTTC,CAITAGTNSYEQYF
NA,TRBV28,few,TRBJ1-5,TGTGCCAGCATGCAGAGCAATCAGCCCCAGCATTTT,CASMQSNQPQHF